The T cell receptor beta chain described here comes from a study of Graves' ophthalmopathy and Graves' hyperthyroidism. The study amplified TCR beta CDR3 regions using RNA transcripts. Amplification began with first-round RT-PCR using HTBI primers, then second-round multiplex PCR was performed. MiXCR was run by TCRdb on the multiplex PCR reads, yielding one entry per CDR3 protein. The sample shows roughly 410,000 distinct CDR3 sequences, 15% of them seen only once. Trimming cost V 3 bases and J 1 base, with 9 bases left between them. CDR3 size: 15 residues. Germline V gene lookup returns CDR1 SGHTA and CDR2 FQGTGA. This clonotype has ten or more counts.

This chain connects TRBV7-3 to TRBJ2-2; a possible D gene is TRBD1 (6 bases). The sequence was collected from a woman aged 18-29 years with stable Graves' hyperthyroidism. Sequenced: peripheral blood. The CDR3: CASSFGTKNTGELFF. CDR3 sequence (DNA): TGTGCCAGCAGCTTCGGGACAAAGAACACCGGGGAGCTGTTTTTT.